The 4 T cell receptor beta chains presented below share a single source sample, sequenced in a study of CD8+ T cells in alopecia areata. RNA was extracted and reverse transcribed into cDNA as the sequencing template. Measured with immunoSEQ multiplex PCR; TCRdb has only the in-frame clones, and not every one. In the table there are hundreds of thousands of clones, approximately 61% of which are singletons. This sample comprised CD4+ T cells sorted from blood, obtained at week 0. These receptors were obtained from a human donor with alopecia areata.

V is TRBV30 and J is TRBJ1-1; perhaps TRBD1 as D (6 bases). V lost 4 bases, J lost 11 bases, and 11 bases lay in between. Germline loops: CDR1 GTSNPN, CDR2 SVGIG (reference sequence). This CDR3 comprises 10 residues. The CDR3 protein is CAWIQGSAFF. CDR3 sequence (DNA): TGTGCCTGGATTCAGGGGTCGGCTTTCTTT.

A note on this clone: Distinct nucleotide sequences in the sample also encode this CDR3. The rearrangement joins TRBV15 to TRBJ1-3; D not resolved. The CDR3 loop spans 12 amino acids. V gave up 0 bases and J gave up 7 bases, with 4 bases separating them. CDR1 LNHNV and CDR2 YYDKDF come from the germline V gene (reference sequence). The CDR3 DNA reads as TGTGCCACCAGCAGAGATCGGAACACCATATATTTT. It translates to CATSRDRNTIYF.

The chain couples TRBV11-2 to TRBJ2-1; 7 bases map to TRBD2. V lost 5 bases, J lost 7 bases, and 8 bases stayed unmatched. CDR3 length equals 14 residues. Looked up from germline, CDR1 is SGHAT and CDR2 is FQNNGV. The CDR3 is CASSIRTSSNEQFF. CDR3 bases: TGTGCCAGCAGCATAAGGACTAGTAGTAATGAGCAGTTCTTC.

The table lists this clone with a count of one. CDR3 coding DNA: TGTGCCAGCTCACCACAGCGGGACAGCTCTGGGGCCAACGTCCTGACTTTC. Its protein product is CASSPQRDSSGANVLTF. The chain couples TRBV18 to TRBJ2-6; D could derive from TRBD1 or TRBD2 (7 bases each). This CDR3 region has 17 residues. Germline CDR1 is KGHSH and CDR2 is LQKENI. The germline V and J ends were trimmed by 1 base and 0 bases, with 10 bases remaining between them.